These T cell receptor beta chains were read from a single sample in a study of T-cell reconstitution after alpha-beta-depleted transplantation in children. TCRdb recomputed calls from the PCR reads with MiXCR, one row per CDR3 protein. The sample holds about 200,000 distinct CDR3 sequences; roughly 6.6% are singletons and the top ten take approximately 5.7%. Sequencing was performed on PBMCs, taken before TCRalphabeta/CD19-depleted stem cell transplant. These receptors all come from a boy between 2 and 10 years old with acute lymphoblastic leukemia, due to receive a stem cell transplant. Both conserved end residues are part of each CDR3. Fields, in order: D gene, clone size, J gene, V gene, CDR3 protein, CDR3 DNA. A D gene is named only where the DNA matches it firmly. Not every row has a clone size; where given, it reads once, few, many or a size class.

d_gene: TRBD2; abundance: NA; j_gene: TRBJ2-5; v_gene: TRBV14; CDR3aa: CATKTSGKETQYF; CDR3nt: TGTGCCACCAAGACTAGCGGGAAAGAGACCCAGTACTTC
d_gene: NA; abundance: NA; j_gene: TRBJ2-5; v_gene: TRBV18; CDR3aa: CASSSVWGRGETQYF; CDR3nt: TGTGCCAGCTCCTCGGTGTGGGGGCGCGGAGAGACCCAGTACTTC
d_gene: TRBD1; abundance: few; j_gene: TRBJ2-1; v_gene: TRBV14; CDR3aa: CASSQVWTGPYNEQFF; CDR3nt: TGTGCCAGCAGCCAAGTTTGGACAGGGCCCTACAATGAGCAGTTCTTC
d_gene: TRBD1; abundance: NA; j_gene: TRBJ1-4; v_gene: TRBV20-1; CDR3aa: CSARREQGAREKLFF; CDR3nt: TGCAGTGCTCGTCGAGAACAGGGGGCACGGGAAAAACTGTTTTTT
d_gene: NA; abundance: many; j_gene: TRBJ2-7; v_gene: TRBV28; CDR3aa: CASKRRGYEQYF; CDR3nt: TGTGCCAGCAAAAGAAGGGGGTACGAGCAGTACTTC
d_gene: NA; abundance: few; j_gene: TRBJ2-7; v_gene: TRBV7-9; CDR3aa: CASSSRQLYEQYF; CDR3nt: TGTGCCAGCAGCTCCAGACAGCTATACGAGCAGTACTTC
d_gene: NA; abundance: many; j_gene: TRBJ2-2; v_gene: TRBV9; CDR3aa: CASSVDGAAGELFF; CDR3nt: TGTGCCAGCAGCGTAGATGGGGCTGCCGGGGAGCTGTTTTTT
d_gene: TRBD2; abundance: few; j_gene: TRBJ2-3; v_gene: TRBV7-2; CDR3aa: CASSKRLAGYTDTQYF; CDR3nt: TGTGCCAGCAGCAAAAGACTAGCGGGGTACACAGATACGCAGTATTTT
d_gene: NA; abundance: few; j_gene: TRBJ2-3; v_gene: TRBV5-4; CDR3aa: CASSLADYSTDTQYF; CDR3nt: TGTGCCAGCAGCTTGGCCGACTACAGCACAGATACGCAGTATTTT
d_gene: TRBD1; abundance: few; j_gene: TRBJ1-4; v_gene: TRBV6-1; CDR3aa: CASSEGVGTGVEKLFF; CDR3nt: TGTGCCAGCAGTGAAGGGGTCGGGACAGGGGTTGAAAAACTGTTTTTT
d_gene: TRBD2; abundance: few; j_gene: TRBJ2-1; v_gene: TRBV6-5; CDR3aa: CASSYSGGRAADEQFF; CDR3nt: TGTGCCAGCAGTTACTCGGGCGGGAGGGCCGCTGATGAGCAGTTCTTC
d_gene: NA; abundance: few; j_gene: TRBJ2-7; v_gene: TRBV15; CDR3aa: CATSREGVGKHEQYF; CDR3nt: TGTGCCACCAGCAGAGAGGGAGTGGGGAAGCACGAGCAGTACTTC
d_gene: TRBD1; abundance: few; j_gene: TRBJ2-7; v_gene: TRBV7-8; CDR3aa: CASSPKGQGYEQYF; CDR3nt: TGTGCCAGCAGCCCCAAGGGACAGGGCTACGAGCAGTACTTC
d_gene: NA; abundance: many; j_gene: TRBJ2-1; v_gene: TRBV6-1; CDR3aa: CASSERDPYNEQFF; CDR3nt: TGTGCCAGCAGTGAACGTGATCCCTACAATGAGCAGTTCTTC
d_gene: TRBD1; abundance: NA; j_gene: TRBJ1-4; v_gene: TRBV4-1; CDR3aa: CASSQTGTGNEKLFF; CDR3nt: TGCGCCAGCAGCCAAACCGGGACAGGGAATGAAAAACTGTTTTTT
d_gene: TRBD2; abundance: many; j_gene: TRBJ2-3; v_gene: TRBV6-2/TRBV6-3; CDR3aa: CASSETSGPTDTQYF; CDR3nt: TGTGCCAGCAGCGAGACTAGCGGGCCCACAGATACGCAGTATTTT
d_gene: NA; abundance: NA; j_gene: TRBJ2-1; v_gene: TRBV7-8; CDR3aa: CASSGGAGGTYNEQFF; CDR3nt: TGTGCCAGCAGCGGAGGGGCAGGCGGCACCTACAATGAGCAGTTCTTC
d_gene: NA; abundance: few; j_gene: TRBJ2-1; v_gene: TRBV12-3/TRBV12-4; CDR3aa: CASSRSLASEQFF; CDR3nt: TGTGCCAGCAGCCGCTCCCTAGCGAGCGAGCAGTTCTTC
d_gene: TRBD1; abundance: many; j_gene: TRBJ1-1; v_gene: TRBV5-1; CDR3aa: CASSLGDRGGTEAFF; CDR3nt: TGCGCCAGCAGCTTGGGCGACAGGGGAGGAACTGAAGCTTTCTTT
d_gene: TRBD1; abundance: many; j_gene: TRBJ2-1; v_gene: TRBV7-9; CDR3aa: CASSRRGHEQFF; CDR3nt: TGTGCCAGCAGCCGTAGGGGGCATGAGCAGTTCTTC
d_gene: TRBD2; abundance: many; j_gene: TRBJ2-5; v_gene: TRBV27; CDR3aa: CASSPELAGQETQYF; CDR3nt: TGTGCCAGCAGCCCCGAACTAGCGGGCCAAGAGACCCAGTACTTC
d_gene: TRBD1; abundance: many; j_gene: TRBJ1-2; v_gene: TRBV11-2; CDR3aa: CASSRSPTGADNYGYTF; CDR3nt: TGTGCCAGCAGCAGATCCCCAACAGGGGCGGATAACTATGGCTACACCTTC
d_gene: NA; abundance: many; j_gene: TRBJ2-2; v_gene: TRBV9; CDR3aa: CASGPGLDGELFF; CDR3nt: TGTGCCAGCGGTCCAGGGCTCGACGGGGAGCTGTTTTTT
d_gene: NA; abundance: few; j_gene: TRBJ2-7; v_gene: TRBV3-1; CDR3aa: CASSHLADAYYEQYF; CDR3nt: TGTGCCAGCAGCCATCTAGCCGACGCCTACTACGAGCAGTACTTC
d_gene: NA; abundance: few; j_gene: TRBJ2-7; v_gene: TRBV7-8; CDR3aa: CASSSFSSYEQYF; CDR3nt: TGTGCCAGCAGCTCTTTTAGCTCCTACGAGCAGTACTTC
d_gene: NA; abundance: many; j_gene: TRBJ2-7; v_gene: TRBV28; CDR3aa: CASSLSSPASTRNF; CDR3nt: TGTGCCAGCAGTTTATCTTCCCCCGCGTCAACGAGGAACTTC
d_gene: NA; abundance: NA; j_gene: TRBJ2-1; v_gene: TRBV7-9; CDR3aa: CASSLGAAPYNEQFF; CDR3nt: TGTGCCAGCAGCTTAGGTGCGGCCCCTTACAATGAGCAGTTCTTC
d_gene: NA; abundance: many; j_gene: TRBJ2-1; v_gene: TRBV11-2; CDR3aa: CASSLEGVQFF; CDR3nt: TGTGCCAGCAGCTTAGAGGGGGTTCAGTTCTTC
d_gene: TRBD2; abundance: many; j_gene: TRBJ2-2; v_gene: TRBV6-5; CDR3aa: CASSYGLAGATGELFF; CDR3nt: TGTGCCAGCAGTTACGGACTAGCGGGGGCCACCGGGGAGCTGTTTTTT
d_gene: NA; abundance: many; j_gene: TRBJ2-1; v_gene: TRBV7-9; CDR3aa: CASRVGAIEQFF; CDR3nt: TGTGCCAGCAGGGTGGGAGCGATTGAGCAGTTCTTC
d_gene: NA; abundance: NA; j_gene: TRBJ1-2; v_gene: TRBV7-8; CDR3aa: CASSLEGTRRYGYTF; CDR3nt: TGTGCCAGCAGCTTAGAAGGCACCCGTCGGTATGGCTACACCTTC
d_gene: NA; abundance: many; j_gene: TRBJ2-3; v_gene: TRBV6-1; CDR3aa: CASRNSGSTDTQYF; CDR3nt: TGTGCCAGCAGGAATAGCGGTAGCACAGATACGCAGTATTTT
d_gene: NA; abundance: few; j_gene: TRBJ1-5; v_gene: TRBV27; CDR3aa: CASSLLSANQPQHF; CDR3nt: TGTGCCAGCAGTTTATTATCCGCTAATCAGCCCCAGCATTTT
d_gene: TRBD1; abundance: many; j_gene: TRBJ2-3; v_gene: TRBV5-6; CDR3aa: CASSLDREYTDTQYF; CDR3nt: TGTGCCAGCAGCTTAGACAGGGAGTATACGGATACGCAGTATTTT
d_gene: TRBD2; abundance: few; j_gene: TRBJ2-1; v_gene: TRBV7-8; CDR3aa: CASSGKGRASGRGGNEQFF; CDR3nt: TGTGCCAGCAGCGGAAAGGGGAGGGCTAGCGGGAGAGGGGGCAATGAGCAGTTCTTC
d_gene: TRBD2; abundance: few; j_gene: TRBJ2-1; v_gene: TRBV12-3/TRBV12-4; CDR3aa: CASSFGAGGDNEQFF; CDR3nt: TGTGCCAGCAGTTTTGGAGCGGGGGGCGACAATGAGCAGTTCTTC
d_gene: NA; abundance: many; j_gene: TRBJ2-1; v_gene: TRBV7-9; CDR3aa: CASRNGADEQFF; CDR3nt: TGTGCCAGCAGAAACGGGGCGGATGAGCAGTTCTTC
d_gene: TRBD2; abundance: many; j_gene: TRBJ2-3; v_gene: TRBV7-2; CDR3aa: CASSLLWRENTDTQYF; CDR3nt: TGTGCCAGCAGCTTATTATGGCGGGAGAATACAGATACGCAGTATTTT
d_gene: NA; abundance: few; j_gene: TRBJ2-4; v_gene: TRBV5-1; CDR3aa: CASSSDSWGNIQYF; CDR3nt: TGCGCCAGCAGCTCGGACAGTTGGGGAAACATTCAGTACTTC
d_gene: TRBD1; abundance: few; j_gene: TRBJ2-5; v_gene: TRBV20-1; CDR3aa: CSANQATGWDGETQYF; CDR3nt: TGCAGTGCAAACCAAGCGACAGGGTGGGATGGAGAGACCCAGTACTTC
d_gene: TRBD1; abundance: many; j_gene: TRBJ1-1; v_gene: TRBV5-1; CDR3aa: CASSLTGGKTEAFF; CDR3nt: TGCGCCAGCAGCCTAACAGGGGGGAAAACTGAAGCTTTCTTT
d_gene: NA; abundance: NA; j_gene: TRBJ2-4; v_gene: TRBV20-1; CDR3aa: CSAPPDTKNIQYF; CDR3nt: TGCAGTGCTCCGCCAGATACCAAAAACATTCAGTACTTC
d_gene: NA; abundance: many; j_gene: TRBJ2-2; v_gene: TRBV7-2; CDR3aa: CASSRERKTGELFF; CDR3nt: TGTGCCAGCAGCCGAGAACGCAAGACCGGGGAGCTGTTTTTT
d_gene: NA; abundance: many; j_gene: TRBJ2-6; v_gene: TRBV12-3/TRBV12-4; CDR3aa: CASSPAGKAGANVLTF; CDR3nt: TGTGCCAGCAGTCCGGCCGGTAAAGCTGGGGCCAACGTCCTGACTTTC
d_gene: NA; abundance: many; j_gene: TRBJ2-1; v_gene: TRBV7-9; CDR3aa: CASSPADFYNEQFF; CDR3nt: TGTGCCAGCAGCCCAGCGGACTTTTACAATGAGCAGTTCTTC
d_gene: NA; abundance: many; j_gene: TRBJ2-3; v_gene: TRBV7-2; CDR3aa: CASSLLLGVGTDTQYF; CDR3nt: TGTGCCAGCAGCTTATTGTTGGGGGTTGGCACAGATACGCAGTATTTT
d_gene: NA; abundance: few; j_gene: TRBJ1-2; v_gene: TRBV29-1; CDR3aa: CSVDKGLRDGYTF; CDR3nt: TGCAGCGTTGATAAGGGTCTCAGGGATGGCTACACCTTC
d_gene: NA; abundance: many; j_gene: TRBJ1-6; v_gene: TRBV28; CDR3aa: CASSPPGDSPLHF; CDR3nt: TGTGCCAGCAGTCCACCAGGGGATTCACCCCTCCACTTT
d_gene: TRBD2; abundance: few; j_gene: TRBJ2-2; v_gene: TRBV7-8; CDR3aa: CASSPRLAENTGELFF; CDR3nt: TGTGCCAGCAGCCCCAGACTAGCGGAAAACACCGGGGAGCTGTTTTTT
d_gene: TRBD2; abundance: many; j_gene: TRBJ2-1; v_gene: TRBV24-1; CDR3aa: CATSGGTSGRVNEQFF; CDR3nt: TGTGCCACCAGTGGGGGGACTAGCGGGAGGGTGAATGAGCAGTTCTTC